The TCR beta chain described here comes from a study of sequential checkpoint blockade in melanoma. The sample's treatment: randomized to nivolumab then ipilimumab (arm A) or the reverse (arm B). A remark on this clone: One junction end does not reproduce the germline sequence, and a read error may be involved.

The CDR3 has 17 residues. Germline CDR1 reads SGHNT; CDR2 reads YYREEE (reference sequence). Some clones are missing from TCRdb's copy, which holds only in-frame ones; the method was immunoSEQ multiplex PCR. Of about 4,400 clones listed, around 57% are singletons. The sample consisted of CD8+ T cells sorted from blood (inferred from file names), taken from a patient given nivolumab and ipilimumab in sequence. The clonotype was recovered from a human donor with melanoma. This chain uses TRBV5-4 with TRBJ1-3; no definite D call. The CDR3, as DNA: TGCGCCAGCAGCCAAGATCACGACGACTCCTCTGGAAACACCATATATTTT. This encodes CASSQDHDDSSGNTIYF.